This T cell receptor (beta chain) is from a study of blood T cell repertoires in COVID-19. Study information: The United States, Italy and Spain provided the acute and convalescent COVID-19 samples. Nucleic acid was either cDNA or gDNA, and it came from T cells, B-cell-depleted T cells, or PBMCs.

In the original workflow: Estimates of nucleated cell counts were drawn from the amplification of reference gene primers. Data came from immunoSEQ multiplex PCR; TCRdb stores just in-frame clones and leaves some out. That table furnishes V, J and clone size, whereas the DNA furnished D and trimming. The sample records roughly 22,000 clones, roughly 77% being singletons. The CDR3 extends over 13 amino acids. V was shortened by 4 bases and J by 1 base, with 7 bases between the two germline ends. It was during active infection that Seattle patients were enrolled and then longitudinally followed. This sequence was found in a woman between 70 and 85 years old with COVID-19, enrolled during active disease. This chain links TRBV12-3 or TRBV12-4 with TRBJ1-1; unclear D gene. The sequencing sample was made of peripheral blood. CDR3 DNA: TGTGCCAGCAGTTCTAAAGAGAACACTGAAGCTTTCTTT. Amino acid sequence: CASSSKENTEAFF.